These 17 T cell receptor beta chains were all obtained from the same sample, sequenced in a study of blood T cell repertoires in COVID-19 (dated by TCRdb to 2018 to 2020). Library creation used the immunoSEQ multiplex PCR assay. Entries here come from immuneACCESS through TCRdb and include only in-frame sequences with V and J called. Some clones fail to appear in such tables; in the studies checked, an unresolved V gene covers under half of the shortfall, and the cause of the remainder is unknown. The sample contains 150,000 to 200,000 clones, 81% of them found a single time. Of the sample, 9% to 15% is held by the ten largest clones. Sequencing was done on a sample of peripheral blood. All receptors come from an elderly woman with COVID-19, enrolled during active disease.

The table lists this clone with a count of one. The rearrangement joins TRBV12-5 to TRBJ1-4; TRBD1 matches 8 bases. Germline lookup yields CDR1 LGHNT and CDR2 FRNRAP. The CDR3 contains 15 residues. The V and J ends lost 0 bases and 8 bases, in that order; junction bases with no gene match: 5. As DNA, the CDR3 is TGTGCTAGTGGTTTGGTACTGTCAGGGGGCGAAAAACTGTTTTTT. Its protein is CASGLVLSGGEKLFF. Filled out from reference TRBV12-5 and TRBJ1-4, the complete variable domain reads DARVTQTPRHKVTEMGQEVTMRCQPILGHNTVFWYRQTMMQGLELLAYFRNRAPLDDSGMPKDRFSAEMPDATLATLKIQPSEPRDSAVYFCASGLVLSGGEKLFFGSGTQLSVL.

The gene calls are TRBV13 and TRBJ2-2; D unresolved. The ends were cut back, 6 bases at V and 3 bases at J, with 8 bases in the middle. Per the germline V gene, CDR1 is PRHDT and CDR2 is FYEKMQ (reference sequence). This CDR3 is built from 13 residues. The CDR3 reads CASRPTYTGELFF. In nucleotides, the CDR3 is TGTGCCAGCAGACCCACTTACACCGGGGAGCTGTTTTTT.

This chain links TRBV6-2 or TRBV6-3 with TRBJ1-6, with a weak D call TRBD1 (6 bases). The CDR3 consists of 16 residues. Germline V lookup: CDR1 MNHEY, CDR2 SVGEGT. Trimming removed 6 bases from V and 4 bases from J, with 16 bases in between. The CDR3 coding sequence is TGTGCCAGCAGCCCGAGAACAGGGTATTATAATTCACCCCTCCACTTT. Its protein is CASSPRTGYYNSPLHF.

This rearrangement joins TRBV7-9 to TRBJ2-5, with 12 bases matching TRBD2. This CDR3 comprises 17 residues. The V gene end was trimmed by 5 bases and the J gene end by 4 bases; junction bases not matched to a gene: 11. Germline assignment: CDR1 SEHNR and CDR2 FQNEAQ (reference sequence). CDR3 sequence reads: CASSNISPSGRGETQYF. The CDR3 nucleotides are TGTGCCAGCAGCAACATTAGCCCTAGCGGGAGGGGAGAGACCCAGTACTTC.

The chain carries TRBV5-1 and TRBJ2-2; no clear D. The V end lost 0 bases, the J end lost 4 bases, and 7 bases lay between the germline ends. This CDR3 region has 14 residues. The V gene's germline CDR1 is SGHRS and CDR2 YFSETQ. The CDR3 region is CASSLDASTGELFF. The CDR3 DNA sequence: TGCGCCAGCAGCTTGGACGCGAGCACCGGGGAGCTGTTTTTT.

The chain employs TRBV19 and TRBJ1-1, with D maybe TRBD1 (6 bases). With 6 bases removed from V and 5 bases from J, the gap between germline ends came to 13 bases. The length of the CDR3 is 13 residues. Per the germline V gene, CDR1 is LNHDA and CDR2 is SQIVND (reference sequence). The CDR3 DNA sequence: TGTGCCAGTAGCTCCGGGGGGCTTACTGAAGCTTTCTTT. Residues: CASSSGGLTEAFF.

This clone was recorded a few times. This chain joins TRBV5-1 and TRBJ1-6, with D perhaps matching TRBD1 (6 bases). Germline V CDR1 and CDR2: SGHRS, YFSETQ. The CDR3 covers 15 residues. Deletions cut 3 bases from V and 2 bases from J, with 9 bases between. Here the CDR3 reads CASSSGDPYNSPLHF. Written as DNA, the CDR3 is TGCGCCAGCAGCTCAGGGGACCCCTATAATTCACCCCTCCACTTT.

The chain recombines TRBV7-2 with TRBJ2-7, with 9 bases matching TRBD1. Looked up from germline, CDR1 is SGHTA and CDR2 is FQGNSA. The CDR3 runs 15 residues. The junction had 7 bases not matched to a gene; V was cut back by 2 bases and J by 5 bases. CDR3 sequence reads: CASSLFGTGIDEQYF. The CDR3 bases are TGTGCCAGCAGCTTATTCGGGACAGGGATCGACGAGCAGTACTTC.

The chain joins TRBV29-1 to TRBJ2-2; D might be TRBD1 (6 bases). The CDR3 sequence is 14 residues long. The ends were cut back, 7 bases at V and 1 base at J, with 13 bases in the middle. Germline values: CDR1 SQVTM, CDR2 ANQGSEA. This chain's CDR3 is CSASPGVNTGELFF. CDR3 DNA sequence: TGCAGCGCCAGTCCAGGGGTGAACACCGGGGAGCTGTTTTTT.

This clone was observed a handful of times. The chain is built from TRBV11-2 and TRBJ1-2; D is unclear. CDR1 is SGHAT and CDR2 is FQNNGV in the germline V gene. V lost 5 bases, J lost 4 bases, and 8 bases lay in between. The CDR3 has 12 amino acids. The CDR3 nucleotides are TGTGCCAGCAGCCTTTTCGGCTATGGCTACACCTTC. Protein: CASSLFGYGYTF.

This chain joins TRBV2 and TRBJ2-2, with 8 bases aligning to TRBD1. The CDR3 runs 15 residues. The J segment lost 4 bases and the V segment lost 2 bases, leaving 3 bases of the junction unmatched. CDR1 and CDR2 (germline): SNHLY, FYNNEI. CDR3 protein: CASSEQGAGTGELFF. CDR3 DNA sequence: TGTGCCAGCAGTGAACAGGGGGCGGGCACCGGGGAGCTGTTTTTT. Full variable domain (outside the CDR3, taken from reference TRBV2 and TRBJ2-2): EPEVTQTPSHQVTQMGQEVILRCVPISNHLYFYWYRQILGQKVEFLVSFYNNEISEKSEIFDDQFSVERPDGSNFTLKIRSTKLEDSAMYFCASSEQGAGTGELFFGEGSRLTVL.

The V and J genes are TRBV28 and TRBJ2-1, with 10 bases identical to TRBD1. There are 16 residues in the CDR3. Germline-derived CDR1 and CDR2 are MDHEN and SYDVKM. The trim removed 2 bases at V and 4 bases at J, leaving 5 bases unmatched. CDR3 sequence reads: CASSLRWDRGYNEQFF. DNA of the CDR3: TGTGCCAGCAGTTTACGATGGGACAGGGGATACAATGAGCAGTTCTTC.

The CDR3 sequence: CASSQEGAGNTIYF. As DNA, the CDR3 is TGCGCCAGCAGCCAAGAGGGGGCCGGAAACACCATATATTTT. The J gene is TRBJ1-3, the V gene TRBV4-1; a possible D gene is TRBD1 (6 bases). Germline loops: CDR1 MGHRA, CDR2 YSYEKL. The CDR3 has 14 residues. Trimming cost V 0 bases and J 4 bases, with 7 bases left between them.

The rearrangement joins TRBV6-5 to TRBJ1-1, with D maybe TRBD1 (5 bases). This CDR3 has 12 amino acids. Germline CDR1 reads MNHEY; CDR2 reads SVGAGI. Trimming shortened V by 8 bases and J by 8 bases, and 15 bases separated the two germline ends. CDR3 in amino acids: CASGQNQGEAFF. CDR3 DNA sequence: TGTGCCAGCGGCCAGAACCAGGGCGAAGCTTTCTTT.

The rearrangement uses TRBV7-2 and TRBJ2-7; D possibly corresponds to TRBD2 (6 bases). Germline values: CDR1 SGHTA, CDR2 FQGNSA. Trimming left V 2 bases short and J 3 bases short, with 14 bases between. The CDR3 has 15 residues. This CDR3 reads CASSLLSSVIYEQYF. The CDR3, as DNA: TGTGCCAGCAGCTTATTGTCTAGCGTAATCTACGAGCAGTACTTC.

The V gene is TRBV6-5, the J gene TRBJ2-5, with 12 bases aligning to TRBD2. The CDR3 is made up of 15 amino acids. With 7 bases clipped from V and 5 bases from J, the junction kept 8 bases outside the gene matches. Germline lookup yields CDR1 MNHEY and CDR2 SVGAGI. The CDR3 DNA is TGTGCCAGCAAAAAACCTAGCGGGGGGGATGAGACCCAGTACTTC. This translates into CASKKPSGGDETQYF.

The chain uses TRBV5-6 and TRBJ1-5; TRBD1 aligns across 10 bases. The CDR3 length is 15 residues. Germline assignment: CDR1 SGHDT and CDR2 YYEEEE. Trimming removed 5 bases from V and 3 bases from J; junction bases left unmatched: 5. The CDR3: CASRFGTGDNQPQHF. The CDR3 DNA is TGTGCCAGCAGGTTTGGGACAGGGGACAATCAGCCCCAGCATTTT.